These 5 T cell receptor beta chains originate from one sample sequenced in a study of T-cell memory formation after mild COVID-19. TCRdb itself ran the 5' RACE reads through MiXCR, one entry per CDR3 protein. This sample has roughly 260,000 distinct CDR3 sequences, with 16% found just once. Input material: PBMCs or a T cell subset sorted from them (not recorded which). The receptors originated from a man younger than 30 who had mild COVID-19 (a few samples of this study predate the infection). Cell type and time point are not known.

V gene TRBV10-3 combines with J gene TRBJ1-2, with 7 bases matching TRBD1. Per germline, CDR1 ENHRY and CDR2 SYGVKD. This CDR3 comprises 13 residues. Unmatched junction bases numbered 2, after V lost 3 bases and J lost 4 bases. The CDR3 spells CAISEPGGYGYTF. In DNA, the CDR3 is TGTGCCATCAGTGAACCAGGGGGCTATGGCTACACCTTC.

The chain employs TRBV7-8 and TRBJ2-5; the D is unclear. Germline V gives CDR1 SGHVS, CDR2 FQNEAQ. The CDR3 length is 14 residues. V was trimmed by 2 bases and J by 1 base, leaving 8 bases between them. The CDR3 region is CASSLSFSQETQYF. The DNA for the CDR3 is TGTGCCAGCAGCTTAAGTTTCAGCCAAGAGACCCAGTACTTC.

This clonotype has a handful of counts. The V and J genes are TRBV28 and TRBJ2-7, with D tentatively TRBD2 (6 bases). CDR1 and CDR2 from the germline V gene are MDHEN and SYDVKM. The CDR3 has 14 residues. V dropped 7 bases and J dropped 2 bases, with 15 bases sitting between them. The CDR3 sequence: CASTTGGKTYEQYF. CDR3 coding DNA: TGTGCCAGCACGACGGGCGGGAAGACCTACGAGCAGTACTTC.

This clonotype came up a few times. This chain uses TRBV11-3 with TRBJ2-7, with D unresolved. The CDR3 consists of 10 residues. Trimming shortened V by 4 bases and J by 5 bases, and 3 bases separated the two germline ends. Germline V gene sequence: CDR1 SGHNT, CDR2 YENEEA. CDR3 nucleotide sequence: TGTGCCAGCAGCTATGACGAGCAGTACGTC. Translated, it gives CASSYDEQYV.

This clonotype has a count of ten or more. This chain links TRBV20-1 with TRBJ2-5; TRBD1 aligns across 8 bases. Germline V gene sequence: CDR1 DFQATT, CDR2 SNEGSKA (reference sequence). The J segment lost 5 bases and the V segment lost 6 bases, leaving 8 bases of the junction unmatched. The CDR3 covers 13 residues. The CDR3 nucleotides read TGCAGTGCGAGGGGCAGGGGGCACGAGACCCAGTACTTC. The encoded protein is CSARGRGHETQYF.